This T cell receptor beta chain was sequenced during a study of blood T cell repertoires in COVID-19. The wider study: PBMCs, B-cell-depleted T cells, or T cells provided the cDNA or gDNA that made up the material.

CDR1 and CDR2 (germline): LGHDT, YNNKEL (reference sequence). V was shortened by 1 base and J by 10 bases, with 13 bases between the two germline ends. The CDR3 contains 13 residues. The repertoire was sequenced with immunoSEQ multiplex PCR; TCRdb's copy has only in-frame clones and lacks some. This sample has roughly 190,000 clones, with around 87% found just once. Participants were aged roughly 18 to 95 years, lived in over 20 US areas, and enrolled virtually. Recovered participants had two consecutive negative NP/OP PCR tests, healthcare professional clearance, or symptom resolution. In its sample, this clone was seen a few times.

The genes are TRBV3-1 (or the pseudogene TRBV3-2) and TRBJ2-5; no clear D gene. The sequenced material came from PBMCs or T cells enriched from blood (not recorded which). The origin of this receptor is a woman aged 30 to 39 who had recovered from COVID-19. CDR3 loop: CASSQVHSRNQYF. The CDR3 coding sequence is TGTGCCAGCAGCCAAGTCCACTCTAGAAACCAGTACTTC.